These T cell receptor beta chains were read from a single sample in a study of T cells in Graves' hyperthyroidism and ophthalmopathy. Via MiXCR, TCRdb re-called the multiplex PCR reads, giving one row per CDR3 protein. The table lists 95,000 to 100,000 distinct CDR3 sequences, over 50% of them singletons, with 25% to 30% in the top ten. Input material: blood. These receptors all come from a woman aged 40 to 50 with Graves' hyperthyroidism. Both conserved end residues are part of each CDR3. The D gene is left open where the match is weak. The size entry is marked missing in some rows and otherwise reads once, few, many or a size class.

CDR3 DNA	CDR3 protein	D gene	clone size	J gene	V gene
TGCGCCAGCAGCCAACCGGGACAGGGGGCTGAGCAGTACTTC	CASSQPGQGAEQYF	TRBD1	many	TRBJ2-7	TRBV4-1
TGCAGCGCCAGACCCGGGACTAGTCCCTACGAGCAGTACTTC	CSARPGTSPYEQYF	TRBD2	-	TRBJ2-7	TRBV29-1
TGTGCCAGCAGTCCTGGGACTAGCGGGAGAGGGATCACCGGGGAGCTGTTTTTT	CASSPGTSGRGITGELFF	TRBD2	-	TRBJ2-2	TRBV2
TGTGCCAGCAGCTTTTCGGGTAGCACCGGGGAGACCCAGTACTTC	CASSFSGSTGETQYF	-	-	TRBJ2-5	TRBV7-2
TGCGCCAGCAGCTTGGGCAGGAGCCAAGAGACCCAGTACTTC	CASSLGRSQETQYF	-	many	TRBJ2-5	TRBV5-1
TGTGCCAGTAGTATCCAGGGGTCAATAGCTGAAGCTTTCTTT	CASSIQGSIAEAFF	-	-	TRBJ1-1	TRBV19
TGTGCCAGCAGGGGGGCAGGGGCCGTCACTGAAGCTTTCTTT	CASRGAGAVTEAFF	-	few	TRBJ1-1	TRBV7-9
TGTGCCACCAGTGCTCCGGACGTACGCTCCTTCACCGGGGAGCTGTTTTTT	CATSAPDVRSFTGELFF	-	many	TRBJ2-2	TRBV24-1
TGCAGTGCTAGCGCGGAACTAGCGGTCTACAATGAGCAGTTCTTC	CSASAELAVYNEQFF	TRBD2	-	TRBJ2-1	TRBV20-1
TGCGCCAGCAGTAGAGGCCTGGATCAAGAGACCCAGTACTTC	CASSRGLDQETQYF	-	-	TRBJ2-5	TRBV5-1
TGCAGTGCTAGAGATCCGGGACAGGCAACAGAGACCCAGTACTTC	CSARDPGQATETQYF	TRBD1	few	TRBJ2-5	TRBV20-1
TGTGCCAGCAAAGACAGCTTGAGGATATTTGGCTACACCTTC	CASKDSLRIFGYTF	-	-	TRBJ1-2	TRBV25-1
TGCAGCGTTGCGGACAGGGCAACTGAAGCTTTCTTT	CSVADRATEAFF	TRBD1	few	TRBJ1-1	TRBV29-1
TGTGCCAGCGGGAAGGCGGGGGATCGTGAAAAACTGTTTTTT	CASGKAGDREKLFF	-	-	TRBJ1-4	TRBV9
TGTGCCAGCAGGAATACCCAGTACTTC	CASRNTQYF	-	few	TRBJ2-5	TRBV6-5
TGTGCCAGTAGCACAGGGGGCTATGGCTACACCTTC	CASSTGGYGYTF	TRBD1	many	TRBJ1-2	TRBV19
TGTGCCAGCAGCGTAGGAAGCGGGAGAGGAGAGACCCAGTACTTC	CASSVGSGRGETQYF	TRBD2	many	TRBJ2-5	TRBV9
TGCGCCAGCAGTGAGTCGGTAGCGGGAGCTGGGCCCTACGAGCAGTACTTC	CASSESVAGAGPYEQYF	TRBD2	many	TRBJ2-7	TRBV10-2
TGCAGTGCGGGGGGGACAGCGGGGTCTCAGCCCCAGCATTTT	CSAGGTAGSQPQHF	TRBD1	many	TRBJ1-5	TRBV20-1
TGCAGCTTTCGACTAGCTACCTACGAGCAGTACTTC	CSFRLATYEQYF	TRBD2	-	TRBJ2-7	TRBV29-1
TGCAGTGCTAGAGATCACCTAGCGGGAGTGGGGCAAGAGACCCAGTACTTC	CSARDHLAGVGQETQYF	TRBD2	many	TRBJ2-5	TRBV20-1
TGCGCCAGCAGCCAAGGACGAAGCAAGGAGACCCAGTACTTC	CASSQGRSKETQYF	-	-	TRBJ2-5	TRBV4-3
TGCGCCAGCACCCCCGGGGGGGGGTATGAGACCCAGTACTTC	CASTPGGGYETQYF	TRBD2	-	TRBJ2-5	TRBV5-1
TGCAGTGCCCCAAATGGGCGGGTGCAACAAGAGACCCAGTACTTC	CSAPNGRVQQETQYF	-	many	TRBJ2-5	TRBV20-1
TGTGCCAGCAGCGCTCAGGGGGGCTGGGACACTGAAGCTTTCTTT	CASSAQGGWDTEAFF	TRBD1	-	TRBJ1-1	TRBV7-7
TGTGCCAGCAGCTCCGGGACAGGGGGCACGGGCACTGAAGCTTTCTTT	CASSSGTGGTGTEAFF	TRBD1	-	TRBJ1-1	TRBV2
TGCAGTGCTATAGATTGGACAGGGGTAGCTGAAGCTTTCTTT	CSAIDWTGVAEAFF	TRBD1	many	TRBJ1-1	TRBV20-1
TGTGCCAGCAGTTTAGTAGTCCTAGCGGGAGTTAGACAAGAGACCCAGTACTTC	CASSLVVLAGVRQETQYF	TRBD2	-	TRBJ2-5	TRBV12-3/TRBV12-4
TGTGCCAGCTCACGGTACTCTACAGCGGGGTTTTCTTACGAGCAGTACTTC	CASSRYSTAGFSYEQYF	TRBD2	-	TRBJ2-7	TRBV7-8
TGTGCCAGCAGCCCACCAGGGGCCTACGAGCAGTACTTC	CASSPPGAYEQYF	-	many	TRBJ2-7	TRBV11-3
TGTGCCAGCACTAGGGACAGATATGGCTACACCTTC	CASTRDRYGYTF	TRBD1	many	TRBJ1-2	TRBV28
TGTGCCACCAGCGCCCGACTAGCACACACCGGGGAGCTGTTTTTT	CATSARLAHTGELFF	TRBD2	many	TRBJ2-2	TRBV15
TGTGCCACCAGCAGAGATAGGGCCAGCGCGAACACCGGGGAGCTGTTTTTT	CATSRDRASANTGELFF	-	many	TRBJ2-2	TRBV15